The 2 T cell receptor beta chains in this list originate from one sample, sequenced in a study of shared clonotypes between healthy human individuals. The method was immunoSEQ multiplex PCR; TCRdb's version includes in-frame clones alone and lacks a portion of them. The sample lists 850,000 to 1,200,000 clones, roughly 70% occurring once. The sample consisted of memory CD4+ T cells sorted from blood. Sample subset: CD45RA-negative fraction. Every receptor here comes from a man aged 18 to 29 in good health.

The V and J genes are TRBV6-1 and TRBJ2-5; a possible D gene is TRBD2 (7 bases). This CDR3 has 17 amino acids. Germline CDR1 MNHNS, CDR2 SASEGT. Trimming stripped 3 bases from V and 1 base from J, with 18 bases between. This CDR3 reads CASSELGASGFQETQYF. The CDR3 DNA reads TGTGCCAGCAGTGAGCTGGGGGCTAGCGGATTCCAAGAGACCCAGTACTTC.

CDR3 nucleotides: TGTGCCAGCAGCCCTGGGCCGGGGGTCAATGGCTACACCTTC. Its protein is CASSPGPGVNGYTF. The V gene is TRBV5-6, the J gene TRBJ1-2; a weak D match, TRBD1 (5 bases). V was pared by 4 bases and J by 6 bases, with 16 bases between. The V gene's germline CDR1 is SGHDT and CDR2 YYEEEE. CDR3 length: 14 amino acids.